These 15 T cell receptor beta chains were all obtained from the same sample, sequenced in a study of blood T cell repertoires in COVID-19. Some clones are missing from TCRdb's copy, which holds only in-frame ones; the method was immunoSEQ multiplex PCR. Of 200,000 to 300,000 clones in the sample, roughly 83% were seen once. Specimen: peripheral blood. Source of these receptors: a woman older than 75 with acute or convalescent COVID-19.

In the case of this clone: Other DNA sequences in the same sample also yield this CDR3. V gene TRBV18 combines with J gene TRBJ1-2; the D is unclear. The CDR3 sequence is 13 residues long. Trimming stripped 2 bases from V and 8 bases from J, with 12 bases between. The germline CDR1 and CDR2 sequences are KGHSH and LQKENI. CDR3 coding DNA: TGTGCCAGCTCACCATTGGAGGGAGAGGGCTACACCTTC. It codes for CASSPLEGEGYTF.

With regard to this clone: Other DNA sequences in this specimen translate into the identical CDR3. This chain joins TRBV18 and TRBJ1-1; a possible D gene is TRBD1 (5 bases). Per germline, CDR1 KGHSH and CDR2 LQKENI. This CDR3 is built from 13 residues. The V end was cut by 6 bases, the J end by 7 bases, with 15 bases between. CDR3 residues: CASSPTRDSEAFF. The CDR3 region has the DNA TGTGCCAGCTCCCCCACCCGAGACAGTGAAGCTTTCTTT.

The chain couples TRBV2 to TRBJ2-1; 9 positions agree with TRBD2. V shed 7 bases, J shed 7 bases, and the junction held 11 bases outside the gene matches. Germline loops: CDR1 SNHLY, CDR2 FYNNEI. CDR3 length equals 15 residues. The chain's CDR3 is CASKSLAGMKNEQFF. DNA of the CDR3: TGTGCCAGCAAATCGCTAGCGGGGATGAAAAATGAGCAGTTCTTC.

The rearrangement uses TRBV11-1 and TRBJ2-7, with D possibly matching TRBD2 (6 bases). CDR3 length: 12 residues. V shed 5 bases and J shed 7 bases, with 12 bases lying between them. Germline loops: CDR1 SGHAT, CDR2 FQDESV (reference sequence). CDR3 bases: TGTGCCAGCAGCCTGGAGGGGAAAGAGCAGTACTTC. The encoded protein is CASSLEGKEQYF.

The V and J genes are TRBV5-1 and TRBJ2-7; the match to TRBD1 covers 7 bases. Germline loops: CDR1 SGHRS, CDR2 YFSETQ. The CDR3 is 15 amino acids. V shed 0 bases and J 2 bases; nucleotides not matched to a gene: 5. The CDR3 coding sequence is TGCGCCAGCAGCTTGGACGGGACAGCAACCTACGAGCAGTACTTC. Translation: CASSLDGTATYEQYF.

The chain combines TRBV5-1 with TRBJ2-3; 7 bases are shared with TRBD2. V shed 7 bases and J 6 bases; nucleotides not matched to a gene: 11. The CDR3 sequence is 14 residues long. The germline gives CDR1 SGHRS, CDR2 YFSETQ. CDR3 sequence: CASSWGGDGDTQYF. In nucleotides, the CDR3 is TGCGCCAGCTCCTGGGGGGGAGACGGGGATACGCAGTATTTT.

V and J are TRBV7-2 and TRBJ1-6; 11 bases agree with TRBD1. CDR3 length: 15 residues. CDR1 and CDR2 from the germline V gene are SGHTA and FQGNSA. J gave up 10 bases and V 4 bases, and 6 bases lay outside the gene matches. CDR3 loop: CASSSWTGGGSPLHF. CDR3 nucleotide sequence: TGTGCCAGCAGCTCGTGGACAGGGGGCGGATCACCCCTCCACTTT.

The CDR3 here is CSASKGQTGEKLFF. CDR3 coding DNA: TGCAGTGCTAGTAAGGGACAAACAGGTGAAAAACTGTTTTTT. The rearrangement joins TRBV20-1 to TRBJ1-4, with D perhaps TRBD1 (6 bases). Trimming stripped 3 bases from V and 7 bases from J, with 15 bases between. CDR3 length equals 14 residues. Germline lookup yields CDR1 DFQATT and CDR2 SNEGSKA (reference sequence).

The chain carries TRBV18 and TRBJ2-7; TRBD1 matches at 9 bases. With V trimmed by 2 bases and J by 6 bases, 11 bases remained unmatched. Germline V lookup: CDR1 KGHSH, CDR2 LQKENI. CDR3 length: 16 residues. CDR3 DNA sequence: TGTGCCAGCTCACCAATAGGTTCCGGGACAGGGATCGAGCAGTACTTC. Protein product: CASSPIGSGTGIEQYF. Looking up the rest from reference TRBV18 and TRBJ2-7 gives the full variable domain: NAGVMQNPRHLVRRRGQEARLRCSPMKGHSHVYWYRQLPEEGLKFMVYLQKENIIDESGMPKERFSAEFPKEGPSILRIQQVVRGDSAAYFCASSPIGSGTGIEQYFGPGTRLTVT.

The table lists this clone with a count of one. The V and J genes are TRBV6-2 or TRBV6-3 and TRBJ2-7; D may be TRBD2 (7 bases). This CDR3 is 16 amino acids long. Trimming left V 5 bases short and J 2 bases short, with 19 bases between. In germline, CDR1 is MNHEY, CDR2 SVGEGT. The CDR3 sequence is CASSHRRGGSPYEQYF. Written as DNA, the CDR3 is TGTGCCAGCAGTCACCGGAGGGGGGGGTCTCCCTACGAGCAGTACTTC.

The rearrangement uses TRBV6-5 and TRBJ1-5, with D tentatively TRBD1 (5 bases). The germline V gene encodes CDR1 MNHEY and CDR2 SVGAGI. Trimming left V 6 bases short and J 4 bases short, with 10 bases between. There are 13 residues in the CDR3. CDR3 loop: CASSGGVNQPQHF. In DNA, the CDR3 is TGTGCCAGCAGCGGGGGGGTAAATCAGCCCCAGCATTTT.

V usage is TRBV29-1 and J usage is TRBJ2-3; unclear D gene. Germline CDR1 is SQVTM and CDR2 is ANQGSEA. There are 15 residues in the CDR3. V lost 4 bases and J 0 bases, leaving 14 bases between the germline ends. CDR3 residues: CSVGTLATSTDTQYF. The CDR3 region has the DNA TGCAGCGTTGGAACCCTGGCGACTAGCACAGATACGCAGTATTTT.

The chain is built from TRBV3-1 (or the pseudogene TRBV3-2) and TRBJ1-5, with D uncertain. V was cut by 4 bases and J by 2 bases, with 9 bases left in between. Germline V CDR1 and CDR2: LGHDT, YNNKEL (reference sequence). There are 14 residues in the CDR3. CDR3 nucleotides: TGTGCCAGCAGCCCAAGGGAGGGCAATCAGCCCCAGCATTTT. Translation gives CASSPREGNQPQHF.

The chain couples TRBV28 to TRBJ1-2; possibly TRBD1 for D (6 bases). CDR3 length: 15 residues. Germline V gives CDR1 MDHEN, CDR2 SYDVKM. The V and J ends lost 4 bases and 3 bases respectively, with 15 bases between them. DNA for the CDR3: TGTGCCAGCAGTTCATCGTTACAGGGTTACTATGGCTACACCTTC. It translates to CASSSSLQGYYGYTF.

The gene calls are TRBV5-1 and TRBJ2-7, with 8 bases identical to TRBD2. The ends lost 4 bases at V and 4 bases at J; junction bases unmatched: 4. Germline CDR1 and CDR2: SGHRS and YFSETQ. This CDR3 region has 13 residues. DNA for the CDR3: TGCGCCAGCAGCCCGGGGGGGGGTTACGAGCAGTACTTC. It encodes CASSPGGGYEQYF.